These 4 T cell receptor beta chains share one sample of origin, sequenced in a study of Graves' ophthalmopathy and Graves' hyperthyroidism. RNA transcripts served as template for amplifying TCR beta CDR3 sequences. HTBI primers were used in a first-round RT-PCR, which preceded a second-round multiplex PCR. TCRdb itself ran the multiplex PCR reads through MiXCR, one entry per CDR3 protein. The top ten clones hold approximately 7% of a sample with 680,000 or so distinct CDR3 sequences, 20% to 25% of them seen once. The sequencing input was peripheral blood. The origin of the receptors is a woman between 18 and 29 years old with stable Graves' hyperthyroidism. Some clones in this sample may be carry-over from other donors' samples.

This clonotype was picked up a small number of times. V gene TRBV20-1 combines with J gene TRBJ1-2, with TRBD1 matching over 8 bases. J lost 4 bases, V lost 3 bases, and 4 bases had no gene match. From germline, CDR1 is DFQATT and CDR2 SNEGSKA (reference sequence). The CDR3 has 13 amino acids. The CDR3 here is CSARAQGAYGYTF. The DNA of the CDR3 is TGCAGTGCTAGGGCGCAGGGGGCCTATGGCTACACCTTC.

In its sample, this clonotype was seen a few times. The chain joins TRBV20-1 to TRBJ1-5; D is perhaps TRBD1 (5 bases). This CDR3 spans 13 amino acids. V shed 6 bases and J shed 0 bases, with 9 bases lying between them. Per germline, CDR1 DFQATT and CDR2 SNEGSKA (reference sequence). CDR3 sequence (DNA): TGCAGTGCAACCAGGGTTAGCAATCAGCCCCAGCATTTT. Translation: CSATRVSNQPQHF.

This clonotype came up a few times. The chain is built from TRBV7-2 and TRBJ1-3; TRBD1 is a possible D gene (5 bases). The CDR3 length is 17 residues. Germline-derived CDR1 and CDR2 are SGHTA and FQGNSA. V lost 0 bases, J lost 1 base, and 13 bases lay in between. The chain's CDR3 is CASSLARSRESGNTIYF. CDR3 sequence (DNA): TGTGCCAGCAGCTTAGCGAGGTCCAGGGAGTCTGGAAACACCATATATTTT.

This clonotype occurred many times. Written as DNA, the CDR3 is TGTGCCAGCAGCGCGGGACAGATAGCGGGATCGTCCTACGAGCAGTACTTC. This translates into CASSAGQIAGSSYEQYF. The chain joins TRBV12-3 or TRBV12-4 to TRBJ2-7; weak D call: TRBD2 (8 bases). The CDR3 spans 17 residues. Deletions cut 6 bases from V and 1 base from J, with 22 bases between.